Each of the 30 T cell receptor beta chains below was sequenced from the same sample in a study of beta chain features in type 1 diabetes. The whole isolated RNA underwent reverse transcription, so sequencing captured expressed TCRB transcripts. Here immunoSEQ multiplex PCR was the method, and the copy in TCRdb shows in-frame clones only, minus some. The sample consists of 240,000 or so clones, about 30% of them appearing once. The specimen was central memory CD4+ T cells from blood. All receptors derive from a man aged 25-45 years in good health.

The chain couples TRBV7-2 to TRBJ2-3, with 8 positions matching TRBD1. Germline loops: CDR1 SGHTA, CDR2 FQGNSA. The ends lost 5 bases at V and 5 bases at J; junction bases unmatched: 3. CDR3 length: 13 amino acids. The CDR3 is CASSPDREDTQYF. The CDR3 nucleotides read TGTGCCAGCAGCCCGGACAGGGAAGATACGCAGTATTTT. The full variable domain, in which reference TRBV7-2 and TRBJ2-3 provide the parts outside the CDR3, is GAGVSQSPSNKVTEKGKDVELRCDPISGHTALYWYRQSLGQGLEFLIYFQGNSAPDKSGLPSDRFSAERTGGSVSTLTIQRTQQEDSAVYLCASSPDREDTQYFGPGTRLTVL.

This clone was detected a few times. This rearrangement joins TRBV9 to TRBJ2-1; the match to TRBD2 covers 13 bases. Trimming removed 4 bases from V and 8 bases from J; junction bases left unmatched: 6. Germline values: CDR1 SGDLS, CDR2 YYNGEE. The CDR3 consists of 15 residues. The CDR3 reads CASSPTSGRADEQFF. The CDR3 DNA is TGTGCCAGCAGCCCTACTAGCGGGAGGGCAGATGAGCAGTTCTTC. Full variable domain (rest looked up from reference TRBV9 and TRBJ2-1): DSGVTQTPKHLITATGQRVTLRCSPRSGDLSVYWYQQSLDQGLQFLIQYYNGEERAKGNILERFSAQQFPDLHSELNLSSLELGDSALYFCASSPTSGRADEQFFGPGTRLTVL.

The V call is TRBV11-3, the J call TRBJ2-1; 11 bases map to TRBD1. From germline, CDR1 is SGHNT and CDR2 YENEEA. This CDR3 has 15 residues. V lost 5 bases to trimming and J lost 10 bases; unmatched junction nucleotides: 10. CDR3 in DNA: TGTGCCAGCAGCCCCGGGACAGGGGGGGCTCGAGAGCAGTTCTTC. This gives the protein CASSPGTGGAREQFF.

The chain combines TRBV9 with TRBJ1-1; no firm D call. The CDR3 loop spans 15 amino acids. Germline values: CDR1 SGDLS, CDR2 YYNGEE. V lost 4 bases and J lost 1, with 14 bases in between. The CDR3 DNA reads as TGTGCCAGCAGCCCTTCTCTCACCCGGAACACTGAAGCTTTCTTT. Amino acids: CASSPSLTRNTEAFF.

The V gene is TRBV30, the J gene TRBJ2-5; 8 positions match TRBD2. Germline CDR1 GTSNPN, CDR2 SVGIG (reference sequence). J gave up 2 bases and V 2 bases, and 13 bases lay outside the gene matches. CDR3 length equals 17 residues. Written as DNA, the CDR3 is TGTGCCTGGAGTCCTACATGGGGTAGCGGGGTGCAAGAGACCCAGTACTTC. It is translated as CAWSPTWGSGVQETQYF.

A few counts support this clone. The chain links TRBV5-4 to TRBJ2-7; D uncertain. V lost 2 bases and J 2 bases, leaving 5 bases between the germline ends. Germline V gives CDR1 SGHNT, CDR2 YYREEE (reference sequence). The CDR3 extends over 12 amino acids. CDR3 sequence (DNA): TGTGCCAGCAGCTTCGACACCTACGAGCAGTACTTC. Translating it yields CASSFDTYEQYF. The entire variable domain, with the rest obtained from reference TRBV5-4 and TRBJ2-7, is as follows: ETGVTQSPTHLIKTRGQQVTLRCSSQSGHNTVSWYQQALGQGPQFIFQYYREEENGRGNFPPRFSGLQFPNYSSELNVNALELDDSALYLCASSFDTYEQYFGPGTRLTVT.

In this sample, this clone turned up a few times. The chain couples TRBV7-2 to TRBJ1-5; D call uncertain. The CDR3 loop spans 13 amino acids. V was cut by 5 bases and J by 8 bases, with 13 bases left in between. Germline CDR1 is SGHTA and CDR2 is FQGNSA. The CDR3 bases are TGTGCCAGCAGCCCCCGAGTAATGGAGCCCCAGCATTTT. As protein: CASSPRVMEPQHF.

The chain is built from TRBV7-9 and TRBJ2-1; 8 bases map to TRBD2. Per germline, CDR1 SEHNR and CDR2 FQNEAQ (reference sequence). Unmatched junction bases numbered 5, after V lost 1 base and J lost 3 bases. This CDR3 region has 16 residues. The CDR3 nucleotides are TGTGCCAGCAGCTTAGGACTAGCGAATAACTACAATGAGCAGTTCTTC. Protein product: CASSLGLANNYNEQFF. The entire variable domain, with the rest obtained from reference TRBV7-9 and TRBJ2-1, is as follows: DTGVSQNPRHKITKRGQNVTFRCDPISEHNRLYWYRQTLGQGPEFLTYFQNEAQLEKSRLLSDRFSAERPKGSFSTLEIQRTEQGDSAMYLCASSLGLANNYNEQFFGPGTRLTVL.

V gene TRBV29-1 combines with J gene TRBJ1-5; D is unclear. Trimming shortened V by 6 bases and J by 6 bases, and 15 bases separated the two germline ends. In germline, CDR1 is SQVTM, CDR2 ANQGSEA. The CDR3 runs 13 residues. In nucleotides, the CDR3 is TGCAGCGTGTTGACCGCGGGTGGTCAGCCCCAGCATTTT. This codes for CSVLTAGGQPQHF.

The rearrangement uses TRBV28 and TRBJ2-3; tentatively, D is TRBD2 (5 bases). The V gene lost 6 bases and the J gene lost 0 bases, with 19 bases spanning the gap. The germline gives CDR1 MDHEN, CDR2 SYDVKM. The CDR3 runs to 17 residues. The CDR3 region has the DNA TGTGCCAGCAGCCCGGCCGCCATAGGGAGTAGCACAGATACGCAGTATTTT. This sequence encodes CASSPAAIGSSTDTQYF.

The table lists this clone with a few counts. The chain couples TRBV5-4 to TRBJ2-5; 11 positions match TRBD1. V lost 0 bases, J lost 4 bases, and 2 bases stayed unmatched. The CDR3 extends over 15 amino acids. Germline-derived CDR1 and CDR2 are SGHNT and YYREEE (reference sequence). The CDR3 is CASSLEGTGGETQYF. The CDR3, as DNA: TGTGCCAGCAGCTTGGAGGGGACAGGGGGAGAGACCCAGTACTTC.

The V gene is TRBV7-8, the J gene TRBJ2-4; 15 positions match TRBD2. CDR1 SGHVS and CDR2 FQNEAQ come from the germline V gene. Trimming cost V 0 bases and J 0 bases; bases outside gene matches: 6. This CDR3 is 20 amino acids long. The CDR3 bases are TGTGCCAGCAGCTTAGCCGGACTAGCGGGAGGGCCTTTAGCCAAAAACATTCAGTACTTC. It codes for CASSLAGLAGGPLAKNIQYF.

V is TRBV6-6 and J is TRBJ1-1; no clear D. This CDR3 is 15 amino acids long. V lost 0 bases, J lost 5 bases, and 13 bases lay in between. Germline-derived CDR1 and CDR2 are MNHNY and SVGAGI (reference sequence). CDR3 nucleotide sequence: TGTGCCAGCAGTTACTCCGGCGGGGAGGGTACTGAAGCTTTCTTT. Its translation is CASSYSGGEGTEAFF.

This clone appeared a few times. V is TRBV18 and J is TRBJ2-7; TRBD1 aligns across 10 bases. V shed 6 bases, J shed 6 bases, and the junction held 11 bases outside the gene matches. The V gene's germline CDR1 is KGHSH and CDR2 LQKENI. This CDR3 is 15 amino acids long. For the CDR3, the DNA is TGTGCCAGCTCCGACTCCGGGACAGGGGCAGGCGAGCAGTACTTC. Protein sequence: CASSDSGTGAGEQYF.

A few counts support this clone. A much bigger clone sits one base away, suggesting this may be a read error. Other DNA sequences in this specimen translate into the identical CDR3. J is TRBJ2-5 and V is TRBV7-2; D not resolved. V shed 5 bases and J shed 1 base, with 2 bases lying between them. In germline, CDR1 is SGHTA, CDR2 FQGNSA. This CDR3 is 11 amino acids long. The CDR3 spells CASSPQETQYF. CDR3 DNA sequence: TGTGCCAGCAGCCCCCAAGAGACCCAGTACTTC.

The chain carries TRBV7-2 and TRBJ2-5, with D possibly TRBD2 on 6 matching bases. CDR3 length: 14 amino acids. The V and J ends lost 5 bases and 5 bases respectively, with 15 bases between them. The V gene's germline CDR1 is SGHTA and CDR2 FQGNSA. CDR3 loop: CASSAEGGAETQYF. DNA for the CDR3: TGTGCCAGCAGCGCGGAGGGAGGCGCGGAGACCCAGTACTTC.

The rearrangement joins TRBV18 to TRBJ1-2; D uncertain. Trimming removed 4 bases at V and 6 bases at J, with 12 bases between. This CDR3 spans 13 amino acids. Germline V gene data show CDR1 as KGHSH and CDR2 as LQKENI. The CDR3 region is CASSLSSRDGYTF. The CDR3 coding sequence is TGTGCCAGCTCACTGAGCTCGAGAGATGGCTACACCTTC.

In DNA form, the CDR3 reads TGTGCCAGCAGCGGACAGGGAAAAGTCTACGAGCAGTACTTC. Translated: CASSGQGKVYEQYF. The chain links TRBV7-2 to TRBJ2-7, with 8 bases that match TRBD1. The CDR3 covers 14 residues. J lost 3 bases, V lost 5 bases, and 6 bases had no gene match. Germline CDR1 reads SGHTA; CDR2 reads FQGNSA.

This clone was detected a few times. The gene calls are TRBV2 and TRBJ2-5; D uncertain. CDR1 is SNHLY, CDR2 FYNNEI, per germline. V lost 8 bases to trimming and J lost 9 bases, with 10 bases between them. This CDR3 has 10 residues. The chain's CDR3 is CASSRAAQYF. Written as DNA, the CDR3 is TGTGCCAGCTCTCGGGCAGCCCAGTACTTC.

The genes are TRBV15 and TRBJ1-1; 7 positions match TRBD1. Germline trimming cut 0 bases from V and 6 bases from J; bases unmatched to any gene: 4. The CDR3 is made up of 14 amino acids. Germline loops: CDR1 LNHNV, CDR2 YYDKDF (reference sequence). The chain's CDR3 is CATSRDFQGAEAFF. Written as DNA, the CDR3 is TGTGCCACCAGCAGAGATTTCCAGGGGGCTGAAGCTTTCTTT.

Comment on this clone: In the same sample, other DNA sequences code for this CDR3. The genes are TRBV5-1 and TRBJ2-1, with 8 bases that match TRBD1. This CDR3 comprises 15 residues. CDR1 and CDR2 (germline): SGHRS, YFSETQ. With 0 bases clipped from V and 6 bases from J, the junction kept 5 bases outside the gene matches. The CDR3 loop reads CASSLAGQGANEQFF. Here the CDR3 DNA reads TGCGCCAGCAGCTTGGCTGGACAGGGCGCCAATGAGCAGTTCTTC. The full variable domain, rest sourced from reference TRBV5-1 and TRBJ2-1, is KAGVTQTPRYLIKTRGQQVTLSCSPISGHRSVSWYQQTPGQGLQFLFEYFSETQRNKGNFPGRFSGRQFSNSRSEMNVSTLELGDSALYLCASSLAGQGANEQFFGPGTRLTVL.

The chain uses TRBV12-2 and TRBJ2-1; the table assigns TRBD2, which was not confirmed against the DNA. TRBV12-2 is described as a pseudogene. This CDR3 is 16 amino acids long. This CDR3 reads CASRLVALAGQYEQFF. The CDR3 nucleotides are TGTGCAAGTCGCTTAGTAGCCCTAGCGGGGCAATACGAGCAGTTCTTC.

This clone was observed a handful of times. The chain recombines TRBV19 with TRBJ2-1, with 10 bases that match TRBD1. J lost 6 bases, V lost 3 bases, and 14 bases had no gene match. The CDR3 has 18 amino acids. The germline CDR1 and CDR2 sequences are LNHDA and SQIVND (reference sequence). CDR3 coding DNA: TGTGCCAGTAGTATGGGGGGCTTTTGGGACAGGGGCATCAATGAGCAGTTCTTC. This encodes CASSMGGFWDRGINEQFF.

The V and J genes are TRBV5-4 and TRBJ2-1; perhaps TRBD1 as D (6 bases). Germline V gene sequence: CDR1 SGHNT, CDR2 YYREEE (reference sequence). This CDR3 region has 14 residues. V was shortened by 3 bases and J by 5 bases, with 12 bases between the two germline ends. The CDR3 region has the DNA TGTGCCAGCAGCTACAGGGAAGGGAACAATGAGCAGTTCTTC. It yields the protein CASSYREGNNEQFF.

The V call is TRBV9, the J call TRBJ2-7; D is unresolved. Germline V CDR1 and CDR2: SGDLS, YYNGEE. This CDR3 spans 13 amino acids. The V and J ends lost 0 bases and 2 bases respectively, with 6 bases between them. The CDR3 loop is CASSVGATYEQYF. The CDR3 nucleotides read TGTGCCAGCAGCGTAGGTGCAACCTACGAGCAGTACTTC.

This clone was observed at least ten times. The gene calls are TRBV29-1 and TRBJ1-1; D uncertain. The length of the CDR3 is 13 residues. The germline CDR1 and CDR2 sequences are SQVTM and ANQGSEA. V shed 7 bases and J shed 6 bases, with 18 bases lying between them. DNA for the CDR3: TGCAGCGCCTATAAAAGTGGGAGGTCTGAAGCTTTCTTT. Translated: CSAYKSGRSEAFF.

This clone has ten or more counts. The rearrangement uses TRBV11-2 and TRBJ2-1; TRBD2 agrees at 14 bases. The CDR3 sequence is 16 residues long. Germline loops: CDR1 SGHAT, CDR2 FQNNGV. Trimming cost V 4 bases and J 9 bases; bases outside gene matches: 8. The CDR3 DNA reads as TGTGCCAGCAGCTCCCCCGGGACTAGCGGGAGTCTTGAGCAGTTCTTC. Its translation: CASSSPGTSGSLEQFF. The whole variable domain, filled in from reference TRBV11-2 and TRBJ2-1, reads EAGVAQSPRYKIIEKRQSVAFWCNPISGHATLYWYQQILGQGPKLLIQFQNNGVVDDSQLPKDRFSAERLKGVDSTLKIQPAKLEDSAVYLCASSSPGTSGSLEQFFGPGTRLTVL.

CDR3 DNA sequence: TGTGCCAGTAGCTCGGGATACGAGCAGTACTTC. Protein: CASSSGYEQYF. The chain employs TRBV19 and TRBJ2-7, with D maybe TRBD2 (5 bases). V was trimmed by 6 bases and J by 4 bases, leaving 7 bases between them. CDR3 length equals 11 residues. Germline V CDR1 and CDR2: LNHDA, SQIVND (reference sequence).

V and J are TRBV30 and TRBJ2-1; 11 bases line up with TRBD2. This CDR3 region has 15 residues. Germline CDR1 is GTSNPN and CDR2 is SVGIG (reference sequence). Trimming at V came to 1 base and at J to 7 bases, leaving 6 bases not matched to a gene. CDR3 coding DNA: TGTGCCTGGAGTGGGGCTAGCGGGGGGAGGAATGAGCAGTTCTTC. Protein: CAWSGASGGRNEQFF.

This clone was picked up a small number of times. The gene calls are TRBV7-9 and TRBJ1-2; the D is unclear. Germline V gene lookup returns CDR1 SEHNR and CDR2 FQNEAQ (reference sequence). Deletions cut 1 base from V and 7 bases from J, with 10 bases between. The CDR3 has 13 residues. The CDR3 sequence is CASSLDIMGGYTF. DNA of the CDR3: TGTGCCAGCAGCTTAGACATAATGGGTGGCTACACCTTC.